This T cell receptor beta chain originates from a study of cytomegalovirus exposure and HLA in healthy donors. Study-wide findings and caveats: Most TCR sequences proved rare, with some public TCRs found in many donors. It was shown in a later analysis that HLA-associated TCR beta chains were more clonally expanded than other, equally common chains. Previous analysis showed most TCR beta V segments were productive about 87% or about 30% of the time.

The CDR3 length is 17 residues. With 5 bases removed from V and 0 bases from J, the gap between germline ends came to 17 bases. Germline V gene sequence: CDR1 LNHDA, CDR2 SQIVND (reference sequence). This clone was counted once. Its antigen is as yet unknown. The PCR contained 60 Vbeta and 13 Jbeta primers. Under the authors' procedure: Approximately 79 million unique TCR beta chains, some 10 million of them shared, were counted by a later analysis. Clones were sequenced by immunoSEQ multiplex PCR, and TCRdb holds only the in-frame ones, with some missing. That table is the source of V, J and clone size, and D and trimming were worked out from the DNA. The sample has roughly 72,000 clones; 70% to 85% are singletons.

The source is a human donor in good health. This rearrangement joins TRBV19 to TRBJ1-5, with D perhaps TRBD1 (6 bases). Sample: PBMCs. The chain's CDR3 is CASSDTGQRNSNQPQHF. CDR3 nucleotide sequence: TGTGCCAGTAGTGACACAGGGCAGAGAAATAGCAATCAGCCCCAGCATTTT.